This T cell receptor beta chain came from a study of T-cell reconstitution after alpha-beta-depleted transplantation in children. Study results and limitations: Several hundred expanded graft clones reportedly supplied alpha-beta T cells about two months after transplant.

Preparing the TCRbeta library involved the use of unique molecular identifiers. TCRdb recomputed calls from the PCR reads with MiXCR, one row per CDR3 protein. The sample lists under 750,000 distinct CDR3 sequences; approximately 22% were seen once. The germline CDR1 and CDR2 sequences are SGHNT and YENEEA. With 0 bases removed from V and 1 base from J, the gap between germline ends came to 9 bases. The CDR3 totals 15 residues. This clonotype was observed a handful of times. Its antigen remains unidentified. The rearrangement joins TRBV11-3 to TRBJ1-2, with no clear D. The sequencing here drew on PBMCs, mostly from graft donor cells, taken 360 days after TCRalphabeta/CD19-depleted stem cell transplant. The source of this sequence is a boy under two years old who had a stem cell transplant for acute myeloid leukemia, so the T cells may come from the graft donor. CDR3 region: CASSLDPSDNYGYTF. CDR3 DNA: TGTGCCAGCAGCTTAGATCCGAGTGATAACTATGGCTACACCTTC.